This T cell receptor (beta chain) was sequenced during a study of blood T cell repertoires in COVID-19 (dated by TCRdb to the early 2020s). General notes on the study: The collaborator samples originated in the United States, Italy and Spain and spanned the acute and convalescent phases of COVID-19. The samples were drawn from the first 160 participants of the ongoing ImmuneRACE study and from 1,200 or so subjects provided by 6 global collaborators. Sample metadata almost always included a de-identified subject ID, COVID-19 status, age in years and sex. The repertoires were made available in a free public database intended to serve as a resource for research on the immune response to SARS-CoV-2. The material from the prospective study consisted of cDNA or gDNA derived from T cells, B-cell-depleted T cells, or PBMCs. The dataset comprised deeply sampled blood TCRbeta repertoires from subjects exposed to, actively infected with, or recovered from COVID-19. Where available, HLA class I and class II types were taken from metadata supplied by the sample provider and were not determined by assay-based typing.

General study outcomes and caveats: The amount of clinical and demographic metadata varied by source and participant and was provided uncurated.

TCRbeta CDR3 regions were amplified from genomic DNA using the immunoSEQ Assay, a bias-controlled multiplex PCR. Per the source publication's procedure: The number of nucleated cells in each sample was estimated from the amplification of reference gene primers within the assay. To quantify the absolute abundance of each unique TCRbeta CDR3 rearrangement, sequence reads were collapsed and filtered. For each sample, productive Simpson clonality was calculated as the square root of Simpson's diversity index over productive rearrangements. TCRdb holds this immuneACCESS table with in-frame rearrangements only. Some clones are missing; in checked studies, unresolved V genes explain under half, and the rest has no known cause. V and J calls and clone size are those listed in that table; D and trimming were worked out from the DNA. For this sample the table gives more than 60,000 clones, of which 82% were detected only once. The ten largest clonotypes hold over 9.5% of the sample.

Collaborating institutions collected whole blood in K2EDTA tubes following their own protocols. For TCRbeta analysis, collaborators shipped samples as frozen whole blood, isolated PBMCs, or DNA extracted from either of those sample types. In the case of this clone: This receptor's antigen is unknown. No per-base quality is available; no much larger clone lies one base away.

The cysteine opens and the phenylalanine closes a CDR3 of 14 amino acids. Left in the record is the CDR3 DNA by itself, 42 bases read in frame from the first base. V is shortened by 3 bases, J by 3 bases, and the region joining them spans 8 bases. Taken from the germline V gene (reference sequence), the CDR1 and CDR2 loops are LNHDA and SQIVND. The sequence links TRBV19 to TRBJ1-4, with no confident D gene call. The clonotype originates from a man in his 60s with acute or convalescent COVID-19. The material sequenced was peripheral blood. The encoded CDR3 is CASSMIQSNEKLFF. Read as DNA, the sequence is TGTGCCAGTAGTATGATCCAGTCTAATGAAAAACTGTTTTTT.